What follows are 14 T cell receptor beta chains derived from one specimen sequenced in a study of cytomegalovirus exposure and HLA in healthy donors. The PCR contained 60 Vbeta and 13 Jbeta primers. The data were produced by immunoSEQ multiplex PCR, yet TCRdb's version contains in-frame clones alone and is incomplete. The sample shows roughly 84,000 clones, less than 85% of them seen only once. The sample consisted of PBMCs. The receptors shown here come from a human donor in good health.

CDR3 DNA: TGTGCCAGCAGTGCCCTAGCGGGGTGGGAGACCCAGTACTTC. This encodes CASSALAGWETQYF. The chain joins TRBV6-6 to TRBJ2-5, with 9 nucleotides matching TRBD2. V shed 5 bases and J 5 bases; nucleotides not matched to a gene: 6. CDR1 and CDR2 (germline): MNHNY, SVGAGI (reference sequence). The CDR3 contains 14 residues.

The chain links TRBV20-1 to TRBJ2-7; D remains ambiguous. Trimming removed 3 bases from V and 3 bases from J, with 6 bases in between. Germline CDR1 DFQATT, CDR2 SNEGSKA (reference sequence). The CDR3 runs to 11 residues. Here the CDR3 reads CSASQVYEQYF. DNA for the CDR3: TGCAGTGCTAGTCAGGTCTACGAGCAGTACTTC.

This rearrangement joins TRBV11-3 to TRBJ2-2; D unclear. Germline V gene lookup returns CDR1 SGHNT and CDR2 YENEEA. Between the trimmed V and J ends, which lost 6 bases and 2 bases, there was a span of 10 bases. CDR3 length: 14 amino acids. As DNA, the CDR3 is TGTGCCAGCAGTCCACGCGGAAACACCGGGGAGCTGTTTTTT. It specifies CASSPRGNTGELFF. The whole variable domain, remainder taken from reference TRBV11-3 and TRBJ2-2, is EAGVVQSPRYKIIEKKQPVAFWCNPISGHNTLYWYLQNLGQGPELLIRYENEEAVDDSQLPKDRFSAERLKGVDSTLKIQPAELGDSAVYLCASSPRGNTGELFFGEGSRLTVL.

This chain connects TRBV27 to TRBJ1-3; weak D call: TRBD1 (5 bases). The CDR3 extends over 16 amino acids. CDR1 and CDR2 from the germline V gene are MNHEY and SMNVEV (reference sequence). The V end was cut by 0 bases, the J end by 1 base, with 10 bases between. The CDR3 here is CASSLSFRGSGNTIYF. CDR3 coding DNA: TGTGCCAGCAGTTTATCGTTCCGGGGGTCTGGAAACACCATATATTTT.

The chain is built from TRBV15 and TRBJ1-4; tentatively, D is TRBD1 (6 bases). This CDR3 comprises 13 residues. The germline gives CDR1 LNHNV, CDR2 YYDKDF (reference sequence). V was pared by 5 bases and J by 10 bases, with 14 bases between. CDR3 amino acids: CATSGNLQGKLFF. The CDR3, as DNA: TGTGCCACCAGCGGGAACCTACAGGGAAAACTGTTTTTT.

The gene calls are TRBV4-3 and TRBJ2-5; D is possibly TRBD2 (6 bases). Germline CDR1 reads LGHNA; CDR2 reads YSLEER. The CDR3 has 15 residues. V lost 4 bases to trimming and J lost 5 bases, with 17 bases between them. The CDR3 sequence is CASSREHGGGETQYF. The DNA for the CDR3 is TGCGCCAGCAGCCGCGAACATGGAGGAGGGGAGACCCAGTACTTC.

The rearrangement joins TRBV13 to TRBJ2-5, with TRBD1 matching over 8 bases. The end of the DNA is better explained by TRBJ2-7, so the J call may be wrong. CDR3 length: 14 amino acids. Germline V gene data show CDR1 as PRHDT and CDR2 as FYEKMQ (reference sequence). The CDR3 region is CASSIGQGAYEQYF. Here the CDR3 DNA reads TGTGCCAGCAGCATCGGACAGGGCGCCTACGAGCAGTACTTC.

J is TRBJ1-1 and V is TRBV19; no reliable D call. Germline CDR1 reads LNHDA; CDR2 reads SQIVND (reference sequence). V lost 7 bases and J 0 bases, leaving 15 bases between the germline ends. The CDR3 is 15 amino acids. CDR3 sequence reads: CASKDKGGLNTEAFF. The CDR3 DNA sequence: TGTGCCAGTAAGGATAAGGGAGGGTTGAACACTGAAGCTTTCTTT.

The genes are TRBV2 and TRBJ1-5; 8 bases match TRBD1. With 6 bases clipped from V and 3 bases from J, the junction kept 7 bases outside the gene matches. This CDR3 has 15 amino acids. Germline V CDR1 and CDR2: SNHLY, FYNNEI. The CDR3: CASSGQGFDNQPQHF. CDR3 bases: TGTGCCAGCAGCGGACAGGGTTTTGACAATCAGCCCCAGCATTTT.

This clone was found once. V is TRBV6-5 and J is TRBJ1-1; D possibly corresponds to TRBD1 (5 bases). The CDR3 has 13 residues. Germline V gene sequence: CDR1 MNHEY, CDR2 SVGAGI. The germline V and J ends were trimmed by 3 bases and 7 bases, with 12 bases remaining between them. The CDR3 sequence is CASSYSGDNEAFF. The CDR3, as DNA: TGTGCCAGCAGTTATTCGGGGGATAATGAAGCTTTCTTT.

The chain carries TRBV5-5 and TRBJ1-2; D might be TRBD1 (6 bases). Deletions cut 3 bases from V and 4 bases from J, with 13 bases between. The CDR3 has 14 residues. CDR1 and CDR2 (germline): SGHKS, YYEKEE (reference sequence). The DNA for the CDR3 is TGTGCCAGCAGCTCACAGGGAGGGAGCTATGGCTACACCTTC. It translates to CASSSQGGSYGYTF.

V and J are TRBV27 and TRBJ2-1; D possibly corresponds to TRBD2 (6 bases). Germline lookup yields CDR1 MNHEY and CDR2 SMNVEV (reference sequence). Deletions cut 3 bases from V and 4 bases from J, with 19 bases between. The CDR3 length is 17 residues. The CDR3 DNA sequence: TGTGCCAGCAGTTTTATCGCAAGGGACGGACTATACAATGAGCAGTTCTTC. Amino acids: CASSFIARDGLYNEQFF.

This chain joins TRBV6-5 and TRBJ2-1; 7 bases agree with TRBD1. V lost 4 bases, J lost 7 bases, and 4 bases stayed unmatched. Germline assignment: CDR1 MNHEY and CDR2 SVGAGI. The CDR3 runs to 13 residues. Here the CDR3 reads CASSLTGWNEQFF. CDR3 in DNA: TGTGCCAGCAGTTTGACAGGGTGGAATGAGCAGTTCTTC.

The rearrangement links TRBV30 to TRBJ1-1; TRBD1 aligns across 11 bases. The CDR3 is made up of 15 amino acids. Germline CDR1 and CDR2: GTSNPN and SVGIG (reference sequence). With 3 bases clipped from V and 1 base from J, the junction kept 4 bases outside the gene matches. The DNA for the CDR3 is TGTGCCTGGAGGAGGACAGGGGGCGCGAACACTGAAGCTTTCTTT. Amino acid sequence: CAWRRTGGANTEAFF.